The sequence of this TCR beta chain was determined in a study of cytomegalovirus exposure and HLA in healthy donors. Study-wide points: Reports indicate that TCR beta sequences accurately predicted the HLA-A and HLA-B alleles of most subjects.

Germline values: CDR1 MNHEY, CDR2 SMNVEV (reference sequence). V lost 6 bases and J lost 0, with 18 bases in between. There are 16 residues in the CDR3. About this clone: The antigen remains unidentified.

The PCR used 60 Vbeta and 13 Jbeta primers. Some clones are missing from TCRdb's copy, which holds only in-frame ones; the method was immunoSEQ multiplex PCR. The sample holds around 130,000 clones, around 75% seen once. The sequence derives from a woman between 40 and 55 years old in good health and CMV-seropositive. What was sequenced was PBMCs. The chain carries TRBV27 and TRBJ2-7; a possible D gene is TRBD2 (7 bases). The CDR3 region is CASRPRGGGHSYEQYF. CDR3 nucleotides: TGTGCCAGCAGACCTAGAGGGGGGGGGCACTCCTACGAGCAGTACTTC.